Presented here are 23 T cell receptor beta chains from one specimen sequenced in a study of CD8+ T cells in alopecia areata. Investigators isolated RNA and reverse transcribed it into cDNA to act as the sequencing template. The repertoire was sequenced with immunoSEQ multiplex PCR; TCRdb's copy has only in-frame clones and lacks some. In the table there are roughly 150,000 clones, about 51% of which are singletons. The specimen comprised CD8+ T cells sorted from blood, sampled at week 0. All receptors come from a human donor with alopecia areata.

CDR3 sequence reads: CASSYGEHSTEAFF. The CDR3 nucleotides read TGTGCCAGTAGTTATGGGGAGCACAGCACTGAAGCTTTCTTT. V gene TRBV19 combines with J gene TRBJ1-1; D gene uncertain. Per germline, CDR1 LNHDA and CDR2 SQIVND (reference sequence). The V and J ends lost 5 bases and 4 bases respectively, with 14 bases between them. This CDR3 is built from 14 residues.

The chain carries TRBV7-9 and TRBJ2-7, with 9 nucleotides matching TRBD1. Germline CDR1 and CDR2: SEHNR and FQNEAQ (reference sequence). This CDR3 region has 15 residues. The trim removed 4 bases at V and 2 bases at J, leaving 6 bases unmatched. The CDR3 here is CASSYGQGLTYEQYF. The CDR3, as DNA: TGTGCCAGCAGCTATGGACAGGGGCTAACCTACGAGCAGTACTTC.

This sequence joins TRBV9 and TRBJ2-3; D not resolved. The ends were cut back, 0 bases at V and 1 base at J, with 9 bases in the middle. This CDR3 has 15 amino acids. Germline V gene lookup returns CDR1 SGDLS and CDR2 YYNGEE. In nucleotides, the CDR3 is TGTGCCAGCAGCGTAGCTTCTGGCGGCACAGATACGCAGTATTTT. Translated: CASSVASGGTDTQYF.

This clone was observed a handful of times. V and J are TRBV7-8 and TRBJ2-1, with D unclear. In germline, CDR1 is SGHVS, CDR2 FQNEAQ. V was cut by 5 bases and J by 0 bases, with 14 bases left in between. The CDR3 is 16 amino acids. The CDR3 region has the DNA TGTGCCAGCAGCGGACCTTCGGCTAGCTCCTACAATGAGCAGTTCTTC. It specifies CASSGPSASSYNEQFF.

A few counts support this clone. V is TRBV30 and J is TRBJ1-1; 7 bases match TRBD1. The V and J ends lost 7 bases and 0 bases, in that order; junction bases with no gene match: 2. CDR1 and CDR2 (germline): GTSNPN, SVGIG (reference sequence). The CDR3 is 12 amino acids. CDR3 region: CALGQMNTEAFF. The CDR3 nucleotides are TGTGCCTTGGGACAGATGAACACTGAAGCTTTCTTT. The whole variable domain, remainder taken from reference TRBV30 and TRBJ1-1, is SQTIHQWPATLVQPVGSPLSLECTVEGTSNPNLYWYRQAAGRGLQLLFYSVGIGQISSEVPQNLSASRPQDRQFILSSKKLLLSDSGFYLCALGQMNTEAFFGQGTRLTVV.

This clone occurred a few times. The CDR3 nucleotides are TGTGCCACCCAGAGGGGGAGCGGGGGGGCGGACGAGCAGTACTTC. It specifies CATQRGSGGADEQYF. The V gene is TRBV6-5, the J gene TRBJ2-7, with 10 bases matching TRBD2. Unmatched junction bases numbered 14, after V lost 10 bases and J lost 5 bases. CDR1 and CDR2 (germline): MNHEY, SVGAGI. The CDR3 runs to 15 residues.

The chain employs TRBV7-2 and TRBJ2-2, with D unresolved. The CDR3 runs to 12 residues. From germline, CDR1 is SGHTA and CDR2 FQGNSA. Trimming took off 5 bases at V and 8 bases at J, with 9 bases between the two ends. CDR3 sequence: CASSLQRGELFF. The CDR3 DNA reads TGTGCCAGCAGCCTTCAGCGTGGGGAGCTGTTTTTT.

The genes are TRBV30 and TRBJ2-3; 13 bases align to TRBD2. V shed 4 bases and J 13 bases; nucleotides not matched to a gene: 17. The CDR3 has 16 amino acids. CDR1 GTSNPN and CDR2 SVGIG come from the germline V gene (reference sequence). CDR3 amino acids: CAWTPPTSGGARVEYF. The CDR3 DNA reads TGTGCCTGGACCCCCCCCACTAGCGGGGGGGCCCGGGTTGAGTATTTT.

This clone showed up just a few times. DNA of the CDR3: TGCGCCAGCAGCCTCTTAGGAACCGAGCAGTACTTC. Its translation is CASSLLGTEQYF. The chain couples TRBV5-1 to TRBJ2-7; D remains ambiguous. The V end lost 4 bases, the J end lost 6 bases, and 11 bases lay between the germline ends. Looked up from germline, CDR1 is SGHRS and CDR2 is YFSETQ. The CDR3 covers 12 residues.

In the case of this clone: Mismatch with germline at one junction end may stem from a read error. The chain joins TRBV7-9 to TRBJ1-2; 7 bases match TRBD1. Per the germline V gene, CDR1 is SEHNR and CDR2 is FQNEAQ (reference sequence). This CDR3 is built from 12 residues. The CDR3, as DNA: TGTGCCAGCAGCATACACCGGGACAGTTTCCTCTTC. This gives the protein CASSIHRDSFLF. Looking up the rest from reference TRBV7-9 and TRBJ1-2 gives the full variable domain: DTGVSQNPRHKITKRGQNVTFRCDPISEHNRLYWYRQTLGQGPEFLTYFQNEAQLEKSRLLSDRFSAERPKGSFSTLEIQRTEQGDSAMYLCASSIHRDSFLFGSGTRLTVV.

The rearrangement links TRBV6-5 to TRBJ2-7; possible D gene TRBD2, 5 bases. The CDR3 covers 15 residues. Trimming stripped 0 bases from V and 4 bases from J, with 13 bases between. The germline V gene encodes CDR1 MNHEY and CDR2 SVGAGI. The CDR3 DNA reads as TGTGCCAGCAGTTACTCGGTGTTCGGGATTTACGAGCAGTACTTC. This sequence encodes CASSYSVFGIYEQYF.

The CDR3 reads CASSEGQGANEQFF. DNA for the CDR3: TGTGCCAGCAGTGAAGGACAGGGGGCGAATGAGCAGTTCTTC. This chain connects TRBV2 to TRBJ2-1; TRBD1 matches 10 bases. CDR1 is SNHLY and CDR2 is FYNNEI in the germline V gene. Trimming took 1 base from V and 7 from J; bases not matched to a gene: 1. The CDR3 consists of 14 residues.

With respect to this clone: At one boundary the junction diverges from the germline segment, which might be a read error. The CDR3 is CASRIAGGNNEQFF. CDR3 DNA sequence: TGTGCCAGTAGGATAGCGGGGGGTAACAATGAGCAGTTCTTC. The V call is TRBV19, the J call TRBJ2-1; 10 bases match TRBD2. The CDR3 extends over 14 amino acids. Germline lookup yields CDR1 LNHDA and CDR2 SQIVND (reference sequence).

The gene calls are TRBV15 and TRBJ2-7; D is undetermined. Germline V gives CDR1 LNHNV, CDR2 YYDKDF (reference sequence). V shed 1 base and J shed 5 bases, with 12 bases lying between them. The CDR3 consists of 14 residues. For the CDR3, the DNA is TGTGCCACCAGCAGAGTAACAAACCGGAACGAGCAGTACTTC. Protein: CATSRVTNRNEQYF.

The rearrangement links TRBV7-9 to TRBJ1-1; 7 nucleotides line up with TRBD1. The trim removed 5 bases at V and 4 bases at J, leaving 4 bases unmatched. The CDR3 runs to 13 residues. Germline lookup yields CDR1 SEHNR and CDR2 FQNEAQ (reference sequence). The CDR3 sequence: CASSMTGTTEAFF. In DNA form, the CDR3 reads TGTGCCAGCAGCATGACAGGGACCACTGAAGCTTTCTTT.

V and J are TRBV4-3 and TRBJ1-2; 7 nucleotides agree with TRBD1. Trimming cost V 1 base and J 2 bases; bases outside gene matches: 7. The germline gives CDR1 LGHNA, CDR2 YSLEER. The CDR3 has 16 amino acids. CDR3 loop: CASSQAGAGGNYGYTF. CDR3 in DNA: TGCGCCAGCAGCCAAGCTGGCGCAGGGGGAAACTATGGCTACACCTTC.

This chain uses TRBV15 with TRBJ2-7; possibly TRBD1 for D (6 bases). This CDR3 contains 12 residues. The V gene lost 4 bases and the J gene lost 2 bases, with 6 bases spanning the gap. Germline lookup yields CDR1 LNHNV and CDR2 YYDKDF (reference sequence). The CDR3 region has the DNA TGTGCCACCAGCAAGGGGGCCTACGAGCAGTACTTC. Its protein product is CATSKGAYEQYF.

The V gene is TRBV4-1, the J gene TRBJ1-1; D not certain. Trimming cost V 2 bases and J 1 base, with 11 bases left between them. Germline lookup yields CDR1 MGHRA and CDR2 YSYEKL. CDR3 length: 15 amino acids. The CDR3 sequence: CASSQHATQNTEAFF. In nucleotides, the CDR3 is TGCGCCAGCAGCCAACACGCGACACAGAACACTGAAGCTTTCTTT.

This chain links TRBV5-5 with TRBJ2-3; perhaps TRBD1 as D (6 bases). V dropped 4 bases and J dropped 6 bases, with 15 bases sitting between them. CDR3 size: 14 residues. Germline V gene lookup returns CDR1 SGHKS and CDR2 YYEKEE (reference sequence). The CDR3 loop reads CASSGTPGTDTQYF. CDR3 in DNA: TGTGCCAGCAGCGGGACACCCGGGACGGATACGCAGTATTTT. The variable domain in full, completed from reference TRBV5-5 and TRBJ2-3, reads DAGVTQSPTHLIKTRGQQVTLRCSPISGHKSVSWYQQVLGQGPQFIFQYYEKEERGRGNFPDRFSARQFPNYSSELNVNALLLGDSALYLCASSGTPGTDTQYFGPGTRLTVL.

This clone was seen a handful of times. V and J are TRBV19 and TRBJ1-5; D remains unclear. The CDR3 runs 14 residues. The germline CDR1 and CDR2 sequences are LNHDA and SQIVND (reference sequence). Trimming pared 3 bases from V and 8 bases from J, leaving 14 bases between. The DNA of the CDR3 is TGTGCCAGTAGTATGTATTCAGGCGTTGAGCCCCAGCATTTT. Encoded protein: CASSMYSGVEPQHF. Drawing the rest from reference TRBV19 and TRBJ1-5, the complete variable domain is DGGITQSPKYLFRKEGQNVTLSCEQNLNHDAMYWYRQDPGQGLRLIYYSQIVNDFQKGDIAEGYSVSREKKESFPLTVTSAQKNPTAFYLCASSMYSGVEPQHFGDGTRLSIL.

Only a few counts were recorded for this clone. CDR3 in amino acids: CASSSRDGNELFF. In DNA form, the CDR3 reads TGTGCCAGCAGCTCCCGGGACGGAAATGAGCTGTTTTTT. This chain joins TRBV7-6 and TRBJ2-2; D may match TRBD1 or TRBD2 (5 bases each). The V gene's germline CDR1 is SGHVS and CDR2 FNYEAQ. V lost 4 bases, J lost 11 bases, and 14 bases lay in between. The CDR3 covers 13 residues.

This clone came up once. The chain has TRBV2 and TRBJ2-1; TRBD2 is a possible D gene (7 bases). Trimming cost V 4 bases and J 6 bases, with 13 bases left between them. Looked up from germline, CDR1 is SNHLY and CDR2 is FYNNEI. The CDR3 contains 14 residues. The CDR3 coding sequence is TGTGCCAGCAGTGCTGGGGGGGGCCTCAATGAGCAGTTCTTC. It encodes CASSAGGGLNEQFF. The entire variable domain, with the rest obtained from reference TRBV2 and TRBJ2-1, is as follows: EPEVTQTPSHQVTQMGQEVILRCVPISNHLYFYWYRQILGQKVEFLVSFYNNEISEKSEIFDDQFSVERPDGSNFTLKIRSTKLEDSAMYFCASSAGGGLNEQFFGPGTRLTVL.

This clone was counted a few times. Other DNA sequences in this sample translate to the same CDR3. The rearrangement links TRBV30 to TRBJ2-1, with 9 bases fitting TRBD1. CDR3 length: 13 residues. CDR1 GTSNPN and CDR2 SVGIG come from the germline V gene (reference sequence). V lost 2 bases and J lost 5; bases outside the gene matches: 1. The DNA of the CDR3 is TGTGCCTGGAGTAGGGACAGGGACAATGAGCAGTTCTTC. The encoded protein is CAWSRDRDNEQFF. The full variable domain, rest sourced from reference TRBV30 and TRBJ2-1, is SQTIHQWPATLVQPVGSPLSLECTVEGTSNPNLYWYRQAAGRGLQLLFYSVGIGQISSEVPQNLSASRPQDRQFILSSKKLLLSDSGFYLCAWSRDRDNEQFFGPGTRLTVL.